Listed below are T cell receptor beta chains from one sample, sequenced in a study of OX40 agonist ivuxolimab in advanced cancers. The repertoire was sequenced with immunoSEQ multiplex PCR; TCRdb's copy has only in-frame clones and lacks some. Of over 6,000 clones in the sample, roughly 74% were seen once. The sample here was CD4+ or CD8+ T cells sorted from blood, taken in a trial of the OX40 agonist ivuxolimab. The receptors shown here come from an adult with an advanced solid tumor such as melanoma, head and neck, liver or kidney cancer. Each CDR3 is given with its conserved first and last residue. A D gene is named only where the DNA matches it firmly. The size field is filled for only some rows; it gives once, few, many or a size class.

V: TRBV5-5; D: TRBD1; size: once; J: TRBJ2-7; DNA: TGTGCCAGCAGCCTCACAGGGGTTGAGCAGTACTTC; CDR3: CASSLTGVEQYF
V: TRBV9; D: TRBD1; size: -; J: TRBJ1-2; DNA: TGTGCCAGCAGCGGATGGACAGGGAACGGCTACACCTTC; CDR3: CASSGWTGNGYTF
V: TRBV23-1; D: -; size: -; J: TRBJ2-7; DNA: TGCGCCGCCGACTCCTACGAGCAGTACTTC; CDR3: CAADSYEQYF
V: TRBV19; D: -; size: -; J: TRBJ2-7; DNA: TGTGCCAGTAGTATAGCGGGGAGCTCCTACGAGCAGTACTTC; CDR3: CASSIAGSSYEQYF
V: TRBV15; D: -; size: -; J: TRBJ1-4; DNA: TGTGCCACCAGCCCTGGGGGTCCAGCAACTAATGAAAAACTGTTTTTT; CDR3: CATSPGGPATNEKLFF
V: TRBV4-1; D: -; size: -; J: TRBJ1-5; DNA: TGCGCCAGCAGCCAAGCTACACAGGCGGTTAATCAGCCCCAGCATTTT; CDR3: CASSQATQAVNQPQHF
V: TRBV7-3; D: -; size: few; J: TRBJ2-3; DNA: TGTGCCAGCAGCCCCCCCGACACAGATACGCAGTATTTT; CDR3: CASSPPDTDTQYF
V: TRBV6-4; D: -; size: -; J: TRBJ2-1; DNA: TGTGCCAGCAGTGAAGGGGGGGGCTCCTACAATGAGCAGTTCTTC; CDR3: CASSEGGGSYNEQFF
V: TRBV9; D: -; size: once; J: TRBJ2-2; DNA: TGTGCCAGCAGCGACAGACTCTTAAACACCGGGGAGCTGTTTTTT; CDR3: CASSDRLLNTGELFF
V: TRBV7-9; D: -; size: medium-sized; J: TRBJ2-1; DNA: TGTGCCAGCATGGGGGGTAACAATGAGCAGTTCTTC; CDR3: CASMGGNNEQFF
V: TRBV7-6; D: TRBD2; size: -; J: TRBJ2-1; DNA: TGTGCCAGCAGCTTAGTGGTAGCGGGGGGGCCTGATGAGCAGTTCTTC; CDR3: CASSLVVAGGPDEQFF
V: TRBV27; D: TRBD1; size: -; J: TRBJ2-5; DNA: TGTGCCAGCTCCCCCCGACAGGGAAAAGAGACCCAGTACTTC; CDR3: CASSPRQGKETQYF
V: TRBV19; D: -; size: -; J: TRBJ2-1; DNA: TGTGCCAGTAGTATAACCGGGGGCGATGAGCAGTTCTTC; CDR3: CASSITGGDEQFF
V: TRBV6-5; D: -; size: few; J: TRBJ2-1; DNA: TGTGCCAGCAGTTACTCTGGGCCAGACGAAGAGTTCTTC; CDR3: CASSYSGPDEEFF
V: TRBV6-1; D: -; size: -; J: TRBJ1-6; DNA: TGTGCCAGCAGTGCGGAGAGGGCGGTTTCACCCCTCCACTTT; CDR3: CASSAERAVSPLHF
V: TRBV7-9; D: -; size: once; J: TRBJ1-5; DNA: TGTGCCAGCAGCTTTGAAGGGAATCAGCCCCAGCATTTT; CDR3: CASSFEGNQPQHF
V: TRBV29-1; D: TRBD1; size: -; J: TRBJ2-7; DNA: TGCAGCGTTAGGGGGGGACAGGGGGCCTACGAGCAGTACTTC; CDR3: CSVRGGQGAYEQYF
V: TRBV18; D: -; size: -; J: TRBJ1-2; DNA: TGTGCCAGCTCACCTCGTCCGGGAGGGACCGACGACTATGGCTACACCTTC; CDR3: CASSPRPGGTDDYGYTF
V: TRBV2; D: -; size: -; J: TRBJ1-1; DNA: TGTGCCAGCAGTGTCCTGCCAGTTCTGAACACTGAAGCTTTCTTT; CDR3: CASSVLPVLNTEAFF
V: TRBV30; D: -; size: -; J: TRBJ2-5; DNA: TGTGCCTGGACACGGCTGGGGACGGTTGAGACCCAGTACTTC; CDR3: CAWTRLGTVETQYF
V: TRBV7-9; D: -; size: -; J: TRBJ2-3; DNA: TGTGCCAGCAGCTCGTCCGATTTT; CDR3: CASSSSDF
V: TRBV2; D: -; size: large; J: TRBJ1-2; DNA: TGTGCCAGCAGCGGCAGGGGTGCGTATGGCTACACCTTC; CDR3: CASSGRGAYGYTF
V: TRBV6-5; D: TRBD1; size: once; J: TRBJ1-1; DNA: TGTGCCAGCAGTTACCATGGGACAGGTCTGAACACTGAAGCTTTCTTT; CDR3: CASSYHGTGLNTEAFF
V: TRBV2; D: -; size: once; J: TRBJ1-1; DNA: TGTGCCAGCAGTCCACAGGTCCCCAAGATGGAAGCTTTCTTT; CDR3: CASSPQVPKMEAFF
V: TRBV5-4; D: TRBD2; size: -; J: TRBJ2-2; DNA: TGTGCCAGCAGCTTGGCGCCAGCGGGGGGTTCCGGGGAGCTGTTTTTT; CDR3: CASSLAPAGGSGELFF
V: TRBV5-1; D: -; size: -; J: TRBJ1-2; DNA: TGCGCCAGCAGCTTGGATCCTTACACTGGGGATGGCTACACCTTC; CDR3: CASSLDPYTGDGYTF
V: TRBV6-5; D: TRBD1; size: -; J: TRBJ2-1; DNA: TGTGCCAGCAAACCCGGGACAGAATACAATGAGCAGTTCTTC; CDR3: CASKPGTEYNEQFF
V: TRBV9; D: -; size: -; J: TRBJ2-3; DNA: TGTGCCAGCAGCGTAGAGGATGGTAGCACAGATACGCAGTATTTT; CDR3: CASSVEDGSTDTQYF
V: TRBV9; D: -; size: once; J: TRBJ2-7; DNA: TGTGCCAGCAGCCCGAGGGAGGGGGAAGAATACGAGCAGTACTTC; CDR3: CASSPREGEEYEQYF
V: TRBV7-9; D: TRBD1; size: -; J: TRBJ1-2; DNA: TGTGCCAGCCACGAGGGGGCCCTTGGCTACACCTTC; CDR3: CASHEGALGYTF
V: TRBV5-1; D: -; size: -; J: TRBJ2-5; DNA: TGCGCCAGCAGCCACAGACTAGGATCCACTCAAGAGACCCAGTACTTC; CDR3: CASSHRLGSTQETQYF
V: TRBV9; D: -; size: -; J: TRBJ2-1; DNA: TGTGCCAGCAGCGTAGAGGGAAGGGCTGTTTCCCTTAATGAGCAGTTCTTC; CDR3: CASSVEGRAVSLNEQFF
V: TRBV9; D: -; size: large; J: TRBJ1-6; DNA: TGTGCCAGCAGCACAGGTCTCGGGGATTCACCCCTCCACTTT; CDR3: CASSTGLGDSPLHF
V: TRBV7-9; D: -; size: -; J: TRBJ2-1; DNA: TGTGCCAGCAGCTTATCGGGGGCCCCCCCCTCGGATGAGCAGTTCTTC; CDR3: CASSLSGAPPSDEQFF
V: TRBV19; D: TRBD1; size: -; J: TRBJ2-7; DNA: TGTGCCAGTAACACCGGGACAGGGACCGAGCAGTACTTC; CDR3: CASNTGTGTEQYF
V: TRBV4-1; D: TRBD1; size: -; J: TRBJ1-2; DNA: TGCGCCAGCAGCCAAGGACTGCTTCAGGGGGCGGTGGACTCCTATGGCTACACCTTC; CDR3: CASSQGLLQGAVDSYGYTF
V: TRBV5-6; D: -; size: -; J: TRBJ1-6; DNA: TGTGCCAGCAGCTTGCCAGGTCCGGTGGGTAATTCACCCCTCCACTTT; CDR3: CASSLPGPVGNSPLHF
V: TRBV9; D: -; size: -; J: TRBJ2-1; DNA: TGTGCCAGCAGCGTAGCCGAAAAGCAGTTCTTC; CDR3: CASSVAEKQFF
V: TRBV7-3; D: TRBD2; size: -; J: TRBJ2-3; DNA: TGTGCCAGCAGCTTAACTAGCGGGGAATGGGATACGCAGTATTTT; CDR3: CASSLTSGEWDTQYF
V: TRBV6-5; D: -; size: -; J: TRBJ1-4; DNA: TGTGCTAGCAGTTACTCCGTCGGGAATGAAAAACTGTTTTTT; CDR3: CASSYSVGNEKLFF
V: TRBV20-1; D: -; size: once; J: TRBJ2-7; DNA: TGCAGTGTACGGAGGGGTTACGAGCAGTACTTC; CDR3: CSVRRGYEQYF
V: TRBV2; D: TRBD1; size: -; J: TRBJ1-4; DNA: TGTGCCAGCAGTGCTCCGGGACAGCCTAATGAAAAACTGTTTTTT; CDR3: CASSAPGQPNEKLFF
V: TRBV19; D: TRBD2; size: -; J: TRBJ2-5; DNA: TGTGCCAGTAGTATAGACGGGTCGGCTAGCGGGGGCCAAGAGACCCAGTACTTC; CDR3: CASSIDGSASGGQETQYF
V: TRBV27; D: -; size: -; J: TRBJ2-7; DNA: TGTGCCAGCAGTCTCCCCTCCGGCGAGCAGTACTTC; CDR3: CASSLPSGEQYF